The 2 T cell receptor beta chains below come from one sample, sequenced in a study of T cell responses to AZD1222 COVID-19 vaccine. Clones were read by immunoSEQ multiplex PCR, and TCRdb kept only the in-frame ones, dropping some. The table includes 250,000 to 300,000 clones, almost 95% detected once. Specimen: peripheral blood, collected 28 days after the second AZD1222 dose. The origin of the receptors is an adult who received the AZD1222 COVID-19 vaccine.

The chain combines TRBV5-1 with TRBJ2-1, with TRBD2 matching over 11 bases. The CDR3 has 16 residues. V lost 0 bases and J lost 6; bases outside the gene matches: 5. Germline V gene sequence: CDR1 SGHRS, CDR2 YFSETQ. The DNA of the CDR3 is TGCGCCAGCAGCTTGGCCGGGACTAGCGGATCCAATGAGCAGTTCTTC. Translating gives CASSLAGTSGSNEQFF.

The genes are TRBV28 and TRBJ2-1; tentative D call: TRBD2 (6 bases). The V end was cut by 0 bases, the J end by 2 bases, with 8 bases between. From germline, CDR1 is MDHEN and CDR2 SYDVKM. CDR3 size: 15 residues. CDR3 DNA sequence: TGTGCCAGCAGTTTATGGGAGGGCCCCTACAATGAGCAGTTCTTC. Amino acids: CASSLWEGPYNEQFF.